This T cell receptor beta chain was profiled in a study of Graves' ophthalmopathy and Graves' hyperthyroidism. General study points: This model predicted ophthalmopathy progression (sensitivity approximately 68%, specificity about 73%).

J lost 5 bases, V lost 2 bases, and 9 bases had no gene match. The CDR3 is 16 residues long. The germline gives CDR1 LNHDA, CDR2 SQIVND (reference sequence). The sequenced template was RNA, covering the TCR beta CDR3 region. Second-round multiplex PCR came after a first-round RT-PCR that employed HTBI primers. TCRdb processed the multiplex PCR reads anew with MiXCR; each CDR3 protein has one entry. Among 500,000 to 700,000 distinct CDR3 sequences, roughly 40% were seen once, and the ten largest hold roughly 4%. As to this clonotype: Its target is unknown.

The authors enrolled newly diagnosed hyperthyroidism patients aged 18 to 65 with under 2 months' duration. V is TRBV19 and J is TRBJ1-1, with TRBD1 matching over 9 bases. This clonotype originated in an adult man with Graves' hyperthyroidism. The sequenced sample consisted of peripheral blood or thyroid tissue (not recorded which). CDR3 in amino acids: CASSIRGQGLTTEAFF. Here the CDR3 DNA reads TGTGCCAGTAGTATACGAGGACAGGGGTTGACTACTGAAGCTTTCTTT.